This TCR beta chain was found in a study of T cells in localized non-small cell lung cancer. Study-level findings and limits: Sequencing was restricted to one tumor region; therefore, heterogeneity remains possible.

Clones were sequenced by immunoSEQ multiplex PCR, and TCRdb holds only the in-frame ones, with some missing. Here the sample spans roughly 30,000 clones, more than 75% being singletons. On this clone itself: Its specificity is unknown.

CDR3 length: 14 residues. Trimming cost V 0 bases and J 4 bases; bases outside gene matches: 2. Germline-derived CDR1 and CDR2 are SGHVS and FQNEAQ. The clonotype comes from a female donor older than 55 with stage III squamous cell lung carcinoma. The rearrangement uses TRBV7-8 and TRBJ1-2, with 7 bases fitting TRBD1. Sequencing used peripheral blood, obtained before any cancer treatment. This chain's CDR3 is CASSLATGSYGYTF. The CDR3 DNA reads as TGTGCCAGCAGCTTAGCGACAGGGTCCTATGGCTACACCTTC.